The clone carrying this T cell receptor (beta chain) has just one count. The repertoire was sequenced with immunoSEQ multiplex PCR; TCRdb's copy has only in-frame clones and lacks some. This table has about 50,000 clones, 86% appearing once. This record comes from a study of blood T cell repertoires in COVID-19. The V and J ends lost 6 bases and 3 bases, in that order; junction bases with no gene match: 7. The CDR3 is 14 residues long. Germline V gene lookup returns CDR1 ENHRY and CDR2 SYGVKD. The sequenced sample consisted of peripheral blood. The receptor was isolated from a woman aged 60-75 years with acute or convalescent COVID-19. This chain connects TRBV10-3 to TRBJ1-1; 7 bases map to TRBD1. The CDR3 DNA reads TGTGCCATCAGGAGGGACAGTCGTTACACTGAAGCTTTCTTT. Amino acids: CAIRRDSRYTEAFF.